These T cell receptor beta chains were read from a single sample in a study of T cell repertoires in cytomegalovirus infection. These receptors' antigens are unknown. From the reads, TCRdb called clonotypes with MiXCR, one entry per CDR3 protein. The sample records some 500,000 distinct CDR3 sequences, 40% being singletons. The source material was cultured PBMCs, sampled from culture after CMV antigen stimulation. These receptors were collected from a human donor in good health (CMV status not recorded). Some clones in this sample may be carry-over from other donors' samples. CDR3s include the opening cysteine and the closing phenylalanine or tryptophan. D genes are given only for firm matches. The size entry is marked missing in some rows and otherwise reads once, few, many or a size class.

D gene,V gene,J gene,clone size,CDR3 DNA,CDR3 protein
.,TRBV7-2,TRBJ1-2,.,TGTGCCAGCAGCTTGTGGGGGATTGGCTACACCTTC,CASSLWGIGYTF
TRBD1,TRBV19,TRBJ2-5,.,TGTGCCAGTAGTCCCCGGGACAGGGGTGGAGAGACCCAGTACTTC,CASSPRDRGGETQYF
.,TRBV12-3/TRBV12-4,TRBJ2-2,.,TGTGCCAGCTGGGGGACCGGGGAGCTGTTTTTT,CASWGTGELFF
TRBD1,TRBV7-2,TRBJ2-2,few,TGTGCCAGCAGCCGGGGACAGGGCAACACCGGGGAGCTGTTTTTT,CASSRGQGNTGELFF
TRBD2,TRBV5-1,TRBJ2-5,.,TGCGCCAGCAGCTTGATCGGGGGGGCCGGAGAGACCCAGTACTTC,CASSLIGGAGETQYF
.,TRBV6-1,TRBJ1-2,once,TGTGCCAGCAGTGAAAGGAGGACAATACACTATGGCTACACCTTC,CASSERRTIHYGYTF
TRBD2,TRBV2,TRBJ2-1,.,TGTGCCAGCAGTTTTAGACTAGCAATCTACAATGAGCAGTTCTTC,CASSFRLAIYNEQFF
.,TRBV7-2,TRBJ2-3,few,TGTGCCAGCAGCTTAGCCCGACAGGGTTTTCCACGGGAGGGCGGCACAGATACGCAGTATTTT,CASSLARQGFPREGGTDTQYF
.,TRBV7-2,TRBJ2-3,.,TGTGCCAGCAGCCGTCACGGCGGCAGCAGCGTAACAGATACGCAGTATTTT,CASSRHGGSSVTDTQYF
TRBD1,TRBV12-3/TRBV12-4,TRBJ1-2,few,TGTGCCAGCAGCCAAAAGACAGGGAGGGGATATGGCTACACCTTC,CASSQKTGRGYGYTF
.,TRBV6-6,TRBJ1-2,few,TGTGCCAGCACCCCCCGGACAGCCAACTATGGCTACACCTTC,CASTPRTANYGYTF
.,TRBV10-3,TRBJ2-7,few,TGTGCCATCAGGGACAGTAGCTCCTACGAGCAGTACTTC,CAIRDSSSYEQYF
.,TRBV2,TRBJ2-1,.,TGTGCCAGCAGTGGTCCGCCGGGGAGCTCCTACAATGAGCAGTTCTTC,CASSGPPGSSYNEQFF
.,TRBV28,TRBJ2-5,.,TGTGCCAGCAGGGGGACTGGAGGAGAGACCCAGTACTTC,CASRGTGGETQYF
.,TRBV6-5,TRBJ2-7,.,TGTGCCAGCAGCCGCCCTTCGGAAAGCTCCTACGAGCAGTACTTC,CASSRPSESSYEQYF
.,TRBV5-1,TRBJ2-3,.,TGCGCCAGCAGCTTAGCGGCAAGAAGTACGCAGTATTTT,CASSLAARSTQYF
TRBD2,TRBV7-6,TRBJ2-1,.,TGTGCCAGCGGGCTAGCGGTTTACAATGAGCAGTTCTTC,CASGLAVYNEQFF
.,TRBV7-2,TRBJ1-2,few,TGTGCCAGCGGGGGGGTTAACGACTATGGCTACACCTTC,CASGGVNDYGYTF
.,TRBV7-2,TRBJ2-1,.,TGTGCCAGCAGCTTATTGACGGGCGCCTACAATGAGCAGTTCTTC,CASSLLTGAYNEQFF
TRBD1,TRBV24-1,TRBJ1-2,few,TGTGCCACCAGTGAAGGGACAGGGGAATTTTACTATGGCTACACCTTC,CATSEGTGEFYYGYTF
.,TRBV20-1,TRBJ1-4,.,TGCAGTGCTAGGGATAGAGTACAGGGAACTAATGAAAAACTGTTTTTT,CSARDRVQGTNEKLFF
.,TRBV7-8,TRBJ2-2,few,TGTGCCAGCAGCGCTACCAGGGGCTACACCGGGGAGCTGTTTTTT,CASSATRGYTGELFF
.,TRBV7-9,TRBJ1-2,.,TGTGCCAGCAGCTTCCAGACGGGGAACTATGGCTACACCTTC,CASSFQTGNYGYTF
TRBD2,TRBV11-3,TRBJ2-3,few,TGTGCCAGCAGCTCAAGCGGGAGAGTTTCCGATACGCAGTATTTT,CASSSSGRVSDTQYF
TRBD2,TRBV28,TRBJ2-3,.,TGTGCCAGCACCACTAGCGGCGCAAGCACAGATACGCAGTATTTT,CASTTSGASTDTQYF
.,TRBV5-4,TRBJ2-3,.,TGTGCCAGCAGCGAAGTGAGCACAGATACGCAGTATTTT,CASSEVSTDTQYF
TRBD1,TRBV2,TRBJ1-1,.,TGTGCCAGCAGCCAACAGGGGGCGGGAAACACTGAAGCTTTCTTT,CASSQQGAGNTEAFF
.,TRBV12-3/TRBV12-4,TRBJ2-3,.,TGTGCCAGCAGTCCAGCAGGGACACCCGATACGCAGTATTTT,CASSPAGTPDTQYF
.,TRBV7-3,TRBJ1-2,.,TGTGCCAGCAGCCGCACGGGCGGCTACACCTTC,CASSRTGGYTF
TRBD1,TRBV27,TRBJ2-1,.,TGTGCCAGCACTACAGGGGGCGAGCTAGATGAGCAGTTCTTC,CASTTGGELDEQFF
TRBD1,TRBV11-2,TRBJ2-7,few,TGTGCCAGCAGCCCTACTACCGGGACAGGGATCCTCGAGCAGTACTTC,CASSPTTGTGILEQYF
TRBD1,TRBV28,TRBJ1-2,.,TGTGCCAGCAGTACCACAGGGGCGGCCAACTATGGCTACACCTTC,CASSTTGAANYGYTF
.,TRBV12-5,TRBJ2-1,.,TGTGCTAGTGGTTTGACGTATGAGCAGTTCTTC,CASGLTYEQFF
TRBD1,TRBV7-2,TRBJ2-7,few,TGTGCCAGCATGGACAGGATGGGCTCCTACGAGCAGTACTTC,CASMDRMGSYEQYF
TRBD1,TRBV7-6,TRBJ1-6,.,TGTGCCAGCAGCCTAGGACAGGGGCCCTATAATTCACCCCTCCACTTT,CASSLGQGPYNSPLHF
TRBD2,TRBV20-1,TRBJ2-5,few,TGCAGTGCCGTACTAGCGGACCAAGAGACCCAGTACTTC,CSAVLADQETQYF
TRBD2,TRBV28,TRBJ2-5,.,TGTGCCAGCAGGGGACTAGCGGGATGGCAGACCCAGTACTTC,CASRGLAGWQTQYF
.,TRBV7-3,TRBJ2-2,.,TGTGCCAGCAGCTTAAGGGCGGGAACGCCCGGGGAGCTGTTTTTT,CASSLRAGTPGELFF
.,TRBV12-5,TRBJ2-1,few,TGTGCTAGTGGTTCGAATACCGATGAGCAGTTCTTC,CASGSNTDEQFF
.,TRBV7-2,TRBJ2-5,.,TGTGCCAGCAGCCTGATAGTTAGTCCGGCACAAGAGACCCAGTACTTC,CASSLIVSPAQETQYF
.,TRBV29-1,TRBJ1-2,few,TGCAGCGTTGTGAAGGATGGCTACACCTTC,CSVVKDGYTF
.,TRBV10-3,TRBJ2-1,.,TGTGCCATCAACAACGAAGGGGATGAGCAGTTCTTC,CAINNEGDEQFF
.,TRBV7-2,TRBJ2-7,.,TGTGCCAGCACCCGGGACTGGGGCGTGGACGAGCAGTACTTC,CASTRDWGVDEQYF
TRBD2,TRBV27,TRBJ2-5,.,TGTGCCAGCAGTTTATCGGGGGGGTACCAAGAGACCCAGTACTTC,CASSLSGGYQETQYF
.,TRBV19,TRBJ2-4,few,TGTGCCAGTAGTATAGCCGACATCGGGGCCAAAAACATTCAGTACTTC,CASSIADIGAKNIQYF
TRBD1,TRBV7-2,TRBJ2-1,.,TGTGCCAGCAGGACCCGGGACAGGGGTGACAATGAGCAGTTCTTC,CASRTRDRGDNEQFF